The source of this TCR beta chain is a study of post-analysis software for immune sequencing data. For the study at large: Included courses were relapsing-remitting and secondary progressive multiple sclerosis; progressive-relapsing multiple sclerosis was also included.

Presence of unique molecular identifiers characterized the TCR beta cDNA libraries. Input of about 0.85 to 10 million T cells yielded around 460,000 cDNA molecules. One entry per CDR3 protein results from TCRdb running MiXCR on the PCR reads. The table has roughly 540,000 distinct CDR3 sequences, approximately 34% seen once. Germline V gives CDR1 SEHNR, CDR2 FQNEAQ (reference sequence). J gave up 7 bases and V 5 bases, and 6 bases lay outside the gene matches. There are 14 residues in the CDR3. Points from the study as a whole: Samples made in the same batch grouped tightly together by F measure. TRBV5-6, TRBV5-1 and TRBV20-1 belonged to a set of a handful of TRBV segments that were more frequent in patients than controls. Significantly lower normalized Chao1 diversity was seen in multiple sclerosis patients than in controls.

Note on this clonotype: The antigen remains unidentified.

Sequencing input: blood. The chain couples TRBV7-9 to TRBJ2-1, with 9 bases fitting TRBD1. This TCR was sampled from a girl younger than 18 with multiple sclerosis. Here the CDR3 DNA reads TGTGCCAGCAGCCACGACAGGGGGTGGAATGAGCAGTTCTTC. Its protein product is CASSHDRGWNEQFF. Full variable domain (remainder filled in from reference TRBV7-9 and TRBJ2-1): DTGVSQNPRHKITKRGQNVTFRCDPISEHNRLYWYRQTLGQGPEFLTYFQNEAQLEKSRLLSDRFSAERPKGSFSTLEIQRTEQGDSAMYLCASSHDRGWNEQFFGPGTRLTVL.